Below are 7 T cell receptor beta chains sequenced from a single sample in a study of blood T cell repertoires in COVID-19. Generated by immunoSEQ multiplex PCR, the TCRdb table keeps only in-frame clones and is missing some. Among roughly 70,000 clones listed, around 88% were seen once. The sample was peripheral blood. The receptors come from a man older than 75 with COVID-19, enrolled during active disease.

This clone was seen a handful of times. CDR3 bases: TGTGCCAGCAGACAACAGGGTACCCTAGCCTATGGCTACACCTTC. This encodes CASRQQGTLAYGYTF. The chain combines TRBV6-5 with TRBJ1-2, with a weak D call TRBD1 (6 bases). Germline lookup yields CDR1 MNHEY and CDR2 SVGAGI. V was clipped by 6 bases and J by 4 bases, with 18 bases between them. The CDR3 loop spans 15 amino acids.

The DNA for the CDR3 is TGTGCCAGCAGCTTTCTGCCGGACAGTGCCGAAGCTTTCTTT. It specifies CASSFLPDSAEAFF. This chain joins TRBV5-5 and TRBJ1-1, with D perhaps matching TRBD1 (6 bases). The germline gives CDR1 SGHKS, CDR2 YYEKEE (reference sequence). This CDR3 has 14 amino acids. Trimming took 2 bases from V and 8 from J, leaving 16 bases between them.

J is TRBJ2-2 and V is TRBV10-2; 10 nucleotides align to TRBD1. The CDR3 spans 19 residues. Per the germline V gene, CDR1 is WSHSY and CDR2 is SAAADI. The ends lost 3 bases at V and 3 bases at J; junction bases unmatched: 13. The CDR3 DNA is TGCGCCAGCAGTGAAGTCCCGGGACAGGGGTCCCAATACACCGGGGAGCTGTTTTTT. It encodes CASSEVPGQGSQYTGELFF.

This chain joins TRBV12-3 or TRBV12-4 and TRBJ2-3; no clear D gene. Trimming removed 8 bases from V and 6 bases from J, with 15 bases in between. The CDR3 contains 13 residues. CDR3 nucleotide sequence: TGTGCCAGCTCCCAGCCTCGGAGCGATACGCAGTATTTT. It encodes CASSQPRSDTQYF.

V gene TRBV21-1 combines with J gene TRBJ2-7; TRBD2 was called by the table and not checked on the DNA. TRBV21-1 is a listed pseudogene. CDR3 length equals 16 residues. CDR3 amino acids: CASRKSTHTEVYEQYF. CDR3 DNA sequence: TGTGCCAGCAGAAAAAGCACTCACACCGAGGTCTACGAGCAGTACTTC.

This clone was picked up a small number of times. V is TRBV6-1 and J is TRBJ1-2; a weak D match, TRBD1 (5 bases). The CDR3 totals 19 residues. In germline, CDR1 is MNHNS, CDR2 SASEGT. V lost 0 bases and J 7 bases, leaving 27 bases between the germline ends. Here the CDR3 DNA reads TGTGCCAGCAGTGAAGCCCCCCGGGTTGCTGGGGGGTCAGGAGGTGGCTACACCTTC. It codes for CASSEAPRVAGGSGGGYTF.

This clone was seen once. The chain's CDR3 is CASRRDAGNTIYF. CDR3 in DNA: TGTGCCAGTAGGCGGGATGCGGGAAACACCATATATTTT. V is TRBV19 and J is TRBJ1-3; D not certain. V gave up 6 bases and J gave up 4 bases, with 10 bases separating them. The V gene's germline CDR1 is LNHDA and CDR2 SQIVND (reference sequence). This CDR3 has 13 residues. The complete variable domain, with remaining parts taken from reference TRBV19 and TRBJ1-3, reads DGGITQSPKYLFRKEGQNVTLSCEQNLNHDAMYWYRQDPGQGLRLIYYSQIVNDFQKGDIAEGYSVSREKKESFPLTVTSAQKNPTAFYLCASRRDAGNTIYFGEGSWLTVV.